The T cell receptor beta chain described here comes from a study of blood T cell repertoires in COVID-19 (dated by TCRdb to the early 2020s). Some background on the complete study: The collaborator samples originated in the United States, Italy and Spain and spanned the acute and convalescent phases of COVID-19. The repertoires were made available in a free public database intended to serve as a resource for research on the immune response to SARS-CoV-2. Where available, HLA class I and class II types were taken from metadata supplied by the sample provider and were not determined by assay-based typing. Subjects who had been exposed to COVID-19, were actively infected with it, or had recovered from it provided the deeply sampled blood TCRbeta repertoires that made up the dataset. The material from the prospective study consisted of cDNA or gDNA derived from T cells, B-cell-depleted T cells, or PBMCs. The samples were drawn from two sources: the first 160 participants of the ongoing ImmuneRACE study, and 1,000 to 1,500 subjects contributed by 6 global collaborators. Nearly every sample came with metadata listing a de-identified subject ID, COVID-19 status, age in years and sex. Findings and caveats that apply to the study as a whole: Clinical and demographic metadata were provided uncurated, with the amount varying by source and participant.

The junction shows trimming of 5 bases on V and 1 base on J, plus 8 bases between the germline ends. The germline V gene specifies MNHEY as CDR1 and SVGEGT as CDR2. The CDR3, from cysteine to phenylalanine, totals 13 residues. The entry retains the CDR3 DNA only, 39 bases that are in frame from base 1. The immunoSEQ Assay, a bias-controlled multiplex PCR, was used to amplify TCRbeta CDR3 regions from genomic DNA. Regarding the original processing steps: The number of nucleated cells in each sample was estimated by amplification of reference gene primers within the assay. Sequence reads were collapsed and filtered to measure the absolute abundance of every unique TCRbeta CDR3 rearrangement. For each sample, productive Simpson clonality was calculated as the square root of Simpson's diversity index across productive rearrangements. TCRdb stores this immuneACCESS table with in-frame sequences only. Part of the clones is absent; in the studies checked, under half of the shortfall reflects unresolved V genes, and no reason is known for the rest. D and trimming come from the DNA, and the V and J calls and clone size come from that table. The sample table shows more than 200,000 clones, and 75% to 90% are seen once. Of the sample, over 4% falls within the top ten clones.

This clone has just a few counts. Its binding antigen is unknown. Within one base of it there is no much larger clone, and no base qualities were kept. Participants in the prospective study were enrolled through a virtual design, were aged about 18 to 89 years, and lived in 24 United States geographic areas. In the prospective study, cohorts were assigned on the basis of participant-reported clinical history obtained from a screening survey and a study questionnaire. ImmuneRACE Cohort 3 recovered participants were defined by two consecutive negative NP/OP PCR tests, healthcare professional clearance, or symptom resolution. In the prospective study, whole blood, serum and a nasopharyngeal or oropharyngeal swab were collected from each participant by mobile phlebotomists. Over a 2-month period, participants in the prospective study had the option of providing additional blood draws and questionnaires. Prospective study blood samples were shipped either frozen or at room temperature before DNA extraction.

The sequence was collected from a woman aged 30 to 39 who had recovered from COVID-19. The chain uses TRBV6-2 or TRBV6-3 and TRBJ1-1; the D gene assignment is ambiguous. Sequenced input: PBMCs or T cells enriched from blood (not recorded which). The CDR3 is CASSAEGNTEAFF. The DNA sequence is given as TGTGCCAGCAGTGCCGAGGGGAACACTGAAGCTTTCTTT.